This T cell receptor beta chain came from a study of cytomegalovirus exposure and HLA in healthy donors. The wider study: The study's early data release held about 77 million unique TCRs from HLA-typed donors. Broader study findings: Three CMV-associated chains proved CMV antigen-specific in vitro. In an earlier analysis, most TCR beta V segments were productive about 87% or about 30% of the time. TCR beta chain V- and J-gene trimming was linked, in a later analysis, to a missense variant in DCLRE1C.

In the PCR, 60 Vbeta and 13 Jbeta primers were used. Data came from immunoSEQ multiplex PCR; TCRdb stores just in-frame clones and leaves some out. The table lists about 130,000 clones, 80% to 85% of them singletons, with roughly 1.2% in the top ten. Trimming shortened V by 3 bases and J by 4 bases, and 10 bases separated the two germline ends. This CDR3 region has 13 residues. The germline V gene has CDR1 MGHDK and CDR2 SYGVNS. Turning to this clone: The target antigen is unknown.

The sequence derives from a boy between 5 and 17 years old in good health and CMV-seronegative. The sequencing input was PBMCs. The chain employs TRBV25-1 and TRBJ2-7, with D hard to call. DNA for the CDR3: TGTGCCAGCAGTGAGGTCGATACTTACGAGCAGTACTTC. It yields the protein CASSEVDTYEQYF.